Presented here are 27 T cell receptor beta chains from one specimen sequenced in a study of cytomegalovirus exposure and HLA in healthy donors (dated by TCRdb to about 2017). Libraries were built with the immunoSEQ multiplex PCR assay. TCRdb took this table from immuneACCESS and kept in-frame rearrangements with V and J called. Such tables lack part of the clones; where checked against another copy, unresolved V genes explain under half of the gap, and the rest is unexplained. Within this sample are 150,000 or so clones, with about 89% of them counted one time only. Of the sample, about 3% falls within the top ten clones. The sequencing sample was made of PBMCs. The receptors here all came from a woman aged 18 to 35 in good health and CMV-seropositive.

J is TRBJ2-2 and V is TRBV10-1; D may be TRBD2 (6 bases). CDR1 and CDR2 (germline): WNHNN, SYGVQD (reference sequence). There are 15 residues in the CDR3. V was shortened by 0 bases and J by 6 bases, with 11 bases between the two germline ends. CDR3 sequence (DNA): TGCGCCAGCAGTGAGTCGGCGGGATCTGCCGGGGAGCTGTTTTTT. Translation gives CASSESAGSAGELFF.

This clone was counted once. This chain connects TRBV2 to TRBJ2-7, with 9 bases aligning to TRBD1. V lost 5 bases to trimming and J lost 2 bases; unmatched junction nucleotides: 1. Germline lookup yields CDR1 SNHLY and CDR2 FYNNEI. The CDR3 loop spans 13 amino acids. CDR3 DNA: TGTGCCAGCAGTCGGGACAGGGCCTACGAGCAGTACTTC. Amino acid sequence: CASSRDRAYEQYF.

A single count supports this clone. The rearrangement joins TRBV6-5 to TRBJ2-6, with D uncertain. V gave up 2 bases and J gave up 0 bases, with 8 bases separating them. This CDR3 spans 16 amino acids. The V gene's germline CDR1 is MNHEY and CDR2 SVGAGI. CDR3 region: CASSYTSDSGANVLTF. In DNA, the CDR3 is TGTGCCAGCAGTTACACATCAGACTCTGGGGCCAACGTCCTGACTTTC.

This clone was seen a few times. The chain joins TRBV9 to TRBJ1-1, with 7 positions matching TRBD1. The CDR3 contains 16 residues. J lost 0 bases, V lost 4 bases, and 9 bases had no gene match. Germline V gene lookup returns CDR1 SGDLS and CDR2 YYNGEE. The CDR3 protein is CASSPPGTVLNTEAFF. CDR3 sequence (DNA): TGTGCCAGCAGCCCCCCGGGGACAGTTTTGAACACTGAAGCTTTCTTT.

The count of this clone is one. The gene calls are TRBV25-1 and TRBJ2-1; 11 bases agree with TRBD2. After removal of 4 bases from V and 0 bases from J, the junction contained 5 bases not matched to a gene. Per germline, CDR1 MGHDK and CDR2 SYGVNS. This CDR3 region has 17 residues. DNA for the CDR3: TGTGCCAGCAGTGCGGGACTAGCGGAAAGCTCCTACAATGAGCAGTTCTTC. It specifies CASSAGLAESSYNEQFF. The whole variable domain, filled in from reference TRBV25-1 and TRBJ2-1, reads EADIYQTPRYLVIGTGKKITLECSQTMGHDKMYWYQQDPGMELHLIHYSYGVNSTEKGDLSSESTVSRIRTEHFPLTLESARPSHTSQYLCASSAGLAESSYNEQFFGPGTRLTVL.

The CDR3 here is CASSLAGSYEQYF. CDR3 DNA sequence: TGTGCCAGCAGTTTAGCGGGCTCCTACGAGCAGTACTTC. The chain recombines TRBV6-5 with TRBJ2-7; 7 bases are a match to TRBD2. Germline-derived CDR1 and CDR2 are MNHEY and SVGAGI. V was clipped by 4 bases and J by 0 bases; unmatched bases: 0. The CDR3 is made up of 13 amino acids.

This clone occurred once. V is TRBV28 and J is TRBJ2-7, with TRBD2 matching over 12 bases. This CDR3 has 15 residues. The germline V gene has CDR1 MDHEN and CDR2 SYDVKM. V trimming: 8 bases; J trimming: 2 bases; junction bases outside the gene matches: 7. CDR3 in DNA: TGTGCCAGCGGGCCTAGCGGGAGGGCCGCCTACGAGCAGTACTTC. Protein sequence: CASGPSGRAAYEQYF.

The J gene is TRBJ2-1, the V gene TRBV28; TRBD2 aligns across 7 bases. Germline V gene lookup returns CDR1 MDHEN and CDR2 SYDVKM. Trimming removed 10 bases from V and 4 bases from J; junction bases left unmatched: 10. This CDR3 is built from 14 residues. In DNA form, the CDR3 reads TGTGCCACGACCGGGACTAAACCGTACAATGAGCAGTTCTTC. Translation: CATTGTKPYNEQFF.

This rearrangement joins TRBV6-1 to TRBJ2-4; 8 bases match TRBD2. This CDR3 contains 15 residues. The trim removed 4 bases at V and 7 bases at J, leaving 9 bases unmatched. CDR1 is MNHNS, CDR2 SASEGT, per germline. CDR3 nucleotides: TGTGCCAGCAGTGGGTTGCGGGAGGTTGGGAACATTCAGTACTTC. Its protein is CASSGLREVGNIQYF.

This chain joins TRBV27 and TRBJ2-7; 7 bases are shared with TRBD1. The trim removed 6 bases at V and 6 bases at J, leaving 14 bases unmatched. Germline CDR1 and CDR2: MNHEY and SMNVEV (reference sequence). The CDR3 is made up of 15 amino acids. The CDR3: CASSPTGDLEGEQYF. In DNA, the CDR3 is TGTGCCAGCAGCCCCACAGGGGACCTTGAGGGCGAGCAGTACTTC.

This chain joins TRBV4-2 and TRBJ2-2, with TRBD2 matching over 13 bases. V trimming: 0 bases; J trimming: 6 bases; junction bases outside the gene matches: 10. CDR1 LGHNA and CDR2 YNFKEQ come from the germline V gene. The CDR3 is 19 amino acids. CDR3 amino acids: CASSQDRTGTSGKAGELFF. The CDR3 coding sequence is TGTGCCAGCAGCCAAGACCGCACCGGGACTAGCGGGAAGGCCGGGGAGCTGTTTTTT.

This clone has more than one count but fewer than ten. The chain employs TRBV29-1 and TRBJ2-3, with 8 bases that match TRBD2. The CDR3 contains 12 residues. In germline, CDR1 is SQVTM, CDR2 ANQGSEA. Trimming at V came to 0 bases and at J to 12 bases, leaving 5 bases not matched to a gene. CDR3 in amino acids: CSVEDGTSPQYF. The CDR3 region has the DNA TGCAGCGTTGAAGACGGGACTAGTCCCCAGTATTTT.

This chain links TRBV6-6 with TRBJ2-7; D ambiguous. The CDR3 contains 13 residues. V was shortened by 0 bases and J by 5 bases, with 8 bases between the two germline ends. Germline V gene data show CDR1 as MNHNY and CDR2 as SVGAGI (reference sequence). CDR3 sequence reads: CASSYSLGDEQYF. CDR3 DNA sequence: TGTGCCAGCAGTTACTCGCTGGGCGACGAGCAGTACTTC.

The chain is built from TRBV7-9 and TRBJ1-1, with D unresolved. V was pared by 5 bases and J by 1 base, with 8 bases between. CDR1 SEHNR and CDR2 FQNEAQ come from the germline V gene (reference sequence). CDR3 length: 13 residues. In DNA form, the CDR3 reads TGTGCCAGCAGCCCTCTGTCGAACACTGAAGCTTTCTTT. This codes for CASSPLSNTEAFF.

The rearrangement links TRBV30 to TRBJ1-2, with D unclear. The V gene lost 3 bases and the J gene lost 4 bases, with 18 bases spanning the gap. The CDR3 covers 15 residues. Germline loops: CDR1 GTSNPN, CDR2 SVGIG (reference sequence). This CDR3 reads CAWSDPVSRSYGYTF. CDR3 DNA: TGTGCCTGGAGCGACCCCGTCTCCCGGAGCTATGGCTACACCTTC. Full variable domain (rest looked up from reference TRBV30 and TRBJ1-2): SQTIHQWPATLVQPVGSPLSLECTVEGTSNPNLYWYRQAAGRGLQLLFYSVGIGQISSEVPQNLSASRPQDRQFILSSKKLLLSDSGFYLCAWSDPVSRSYGYTFGSGTRLTVV.

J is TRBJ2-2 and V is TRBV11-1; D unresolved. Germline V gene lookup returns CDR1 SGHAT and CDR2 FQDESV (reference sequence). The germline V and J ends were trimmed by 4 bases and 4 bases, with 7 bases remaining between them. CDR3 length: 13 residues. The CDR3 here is CASSSSSTGELFF. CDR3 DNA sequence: TGTGCCAGCAGCTCGTCTTCCACCGGGGAGCTGTTTTTT. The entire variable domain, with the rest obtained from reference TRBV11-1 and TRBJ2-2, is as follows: EAEVAQSPRYKITEKSQAVAFWCDPISGHATLYWYRQILGQGPELLVQFQDESVVDDSQLPKDRFSAERLKGVDSTLKIQPAELGDSAMYLCASSSSSTGELFFGEGSRLTVL.

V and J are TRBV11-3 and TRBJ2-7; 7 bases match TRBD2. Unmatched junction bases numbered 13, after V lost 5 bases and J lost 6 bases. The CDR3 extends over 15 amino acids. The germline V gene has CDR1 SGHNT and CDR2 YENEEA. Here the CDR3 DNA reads TGTGCCAGCAGCCCCTCTGTCGGGACTATAGCCGAGCAGTACTTC. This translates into CASSPSVGTIAEQYF.

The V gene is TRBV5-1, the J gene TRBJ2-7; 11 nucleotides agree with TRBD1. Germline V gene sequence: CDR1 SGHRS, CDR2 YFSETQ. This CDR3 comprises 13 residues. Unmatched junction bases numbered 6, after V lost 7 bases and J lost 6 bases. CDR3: CASSRTGGIEQYF. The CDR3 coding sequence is TGCGCCAGCTCACGGACAGGGGGCATCGAGCAGTACTTC.

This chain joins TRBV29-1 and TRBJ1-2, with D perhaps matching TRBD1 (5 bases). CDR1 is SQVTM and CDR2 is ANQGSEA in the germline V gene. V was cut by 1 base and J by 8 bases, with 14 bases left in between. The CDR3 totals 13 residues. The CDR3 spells CSVEGGSPGGYTF. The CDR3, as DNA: TGCAGCGTTGAAGGTGGGTCCCCAGGGGGCTACACCTTC.

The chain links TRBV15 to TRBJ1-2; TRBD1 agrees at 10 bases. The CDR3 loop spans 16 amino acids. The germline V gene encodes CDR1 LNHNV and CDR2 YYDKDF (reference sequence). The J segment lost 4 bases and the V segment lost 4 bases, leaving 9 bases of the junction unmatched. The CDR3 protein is CATSKRTGGSPYGYTF. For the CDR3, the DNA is TGTGCCACCAGCAAACGGACAGGGGGTTCCCCCTATGGCTACACCTTC.

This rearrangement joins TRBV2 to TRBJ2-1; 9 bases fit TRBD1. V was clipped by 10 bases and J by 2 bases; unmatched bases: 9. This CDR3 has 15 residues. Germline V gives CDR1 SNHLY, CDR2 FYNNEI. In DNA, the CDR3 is TGTGCCACGCTGTACCGGGACAGGGCCTACAATGAGCAGTTCTTC. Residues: CATLYRDRAYNEQFF.

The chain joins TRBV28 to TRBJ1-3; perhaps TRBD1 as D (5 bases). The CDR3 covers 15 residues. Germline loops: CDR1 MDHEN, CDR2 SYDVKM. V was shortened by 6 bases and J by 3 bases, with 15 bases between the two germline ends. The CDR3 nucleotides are TGTGCCAGCAGACTTCCAGGGAATCTTGGAAACACCATATATTTT. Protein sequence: CASRLPGNLGNTIYF. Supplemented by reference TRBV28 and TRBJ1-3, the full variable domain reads DVKVTQSSRYLVKRTGEKVFLECVQDMDHENMFWYRQDPGLGLRLIYFSYDVKMKEKGDIPEGYSVSREKKERFSLILESASTNQTSMYLCASRLPGNLGNTIYFGEGSWLTVV.

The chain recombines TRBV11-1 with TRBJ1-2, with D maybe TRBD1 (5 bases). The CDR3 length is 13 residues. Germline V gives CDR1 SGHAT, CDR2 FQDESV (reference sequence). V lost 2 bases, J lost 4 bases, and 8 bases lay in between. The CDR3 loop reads CASSLRRGYGYTF. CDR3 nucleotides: TGTGCCAGCAGCTTACGTAGGGGCTATGGCTACACCTTC. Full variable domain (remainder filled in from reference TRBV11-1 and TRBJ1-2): EAEVAQSPRYKITEKSQAVAFWCDPISGHATLYWYRQILGQGPELLVQFQDESVVDDSQLPKDRFSAERLKGVDSTLKIQPAELGDSAMYLCASSLRRGYGYTFGSGTRLTVV.

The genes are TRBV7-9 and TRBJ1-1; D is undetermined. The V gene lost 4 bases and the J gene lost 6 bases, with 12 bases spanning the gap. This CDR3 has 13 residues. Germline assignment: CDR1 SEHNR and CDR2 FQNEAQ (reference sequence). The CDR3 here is CASSSPFEPEAFF. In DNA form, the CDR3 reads TGTGCCAGCAGCTCACCTTTCGAGCCTGAAGCTTTCTTT.

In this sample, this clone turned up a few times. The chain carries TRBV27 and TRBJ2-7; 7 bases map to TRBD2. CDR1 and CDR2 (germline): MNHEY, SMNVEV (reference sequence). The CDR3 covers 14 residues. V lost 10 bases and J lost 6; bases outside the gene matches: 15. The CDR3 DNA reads TGTGCCAACAACCGGGACTACCGTCGGGGCGAGCAGTACTTC. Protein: CANNRDYRRGEQYF.

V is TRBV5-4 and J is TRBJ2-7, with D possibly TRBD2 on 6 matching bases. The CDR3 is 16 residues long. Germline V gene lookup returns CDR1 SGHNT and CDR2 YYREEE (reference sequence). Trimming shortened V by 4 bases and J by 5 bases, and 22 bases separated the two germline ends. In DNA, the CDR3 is TGTGCCAGCAGCCCCCCGGGACTTACCGGGGACCACGAGCAGTACTTC. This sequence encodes CASSPPGLTGDHEQYF.

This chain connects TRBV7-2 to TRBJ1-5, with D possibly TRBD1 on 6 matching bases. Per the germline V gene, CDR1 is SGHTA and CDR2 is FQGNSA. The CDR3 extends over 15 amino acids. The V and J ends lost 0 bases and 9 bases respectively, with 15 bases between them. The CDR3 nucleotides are TGTGCCAGCAGCTTAGCTGCAGGGGCCCCCTCGCCCCAGCATTTT. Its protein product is CASSLAAGAPSPQHF.